This TCR beta chain originates from a study of blood T cell repertoires in COVID-19. About the research overall: T cells, B-cell-depleted T cells, or PBMCs provided the cDNA or gDNA that served as material.

V lost 3 bases, J lost 7 bases, and 18 bases stayed unmatched. CDR1 and CDR2 from the germline V gene are MRHNA and SNTAGT. CDR3 length: 17 amino acids. Using immunoSEQ multiplex PCR, the repertoire was profiled, and TCRdb retains in-frame clones only, with some absent. The table records about 490,000 clones, approximately 85% of them present only once. This sequence originates from a human donor in a cohort sampled during active COVID-19. Sequencing input: peripheral blood. The V gene is TRBV6-4, the J gene TRBJ2-7; 7 positions agree with TRBD1. The CDR3 region is CASSEARDRSIPYEQYF. The CDR3 nucleotides are TGTGCCAGCAGTGAGGCCCGGGACAGATCTATACCTTATGAGCAGTACTTC.